This T cell receptor beta chain derives from a study of T cells expressing NK-cell markers. With UMIs, 5'RACE template switching was used to make TCR beta cDNA. TCRdb re-called the 5' RACE reads and shows each CDR3 protein once, DNA omitted. Its table lists roughly 300,000 distinct CDR3 sequences. Germline V gives CDR1 DFQATT, CDR2 SNEGSKA (reference sequence). This CDR3 has 14 residues. The sample taken for sequencing was blood T cells: a sorted CD56 or NKG2C T cell subset, CD4+ or CD8+ T cells, or bulk PBMC T cells (not recorded which). This receptor was obtained from a woman aged 18 to 75 in good health. The V call is TRBV20-1, the J call TRBJ2-1; TCRdb's D gene call, TRBD2, goes unchecked for lack of DNA. The CDR3 sequence is CSAEREATLNEQFF.